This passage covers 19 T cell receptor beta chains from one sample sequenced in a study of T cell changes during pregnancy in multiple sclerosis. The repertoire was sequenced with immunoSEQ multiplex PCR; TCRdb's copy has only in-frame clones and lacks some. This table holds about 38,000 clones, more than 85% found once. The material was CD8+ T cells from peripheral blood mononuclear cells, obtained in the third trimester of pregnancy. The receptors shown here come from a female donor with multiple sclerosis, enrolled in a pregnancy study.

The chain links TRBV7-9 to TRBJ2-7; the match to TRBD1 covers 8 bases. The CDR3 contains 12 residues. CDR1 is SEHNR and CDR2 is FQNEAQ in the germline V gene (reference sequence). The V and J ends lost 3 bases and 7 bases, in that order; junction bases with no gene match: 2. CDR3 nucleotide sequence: TGTGCCAGCAGCTTTCGGACAGGGGAGCAGTACTTC. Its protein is CASSFRTGEQYF. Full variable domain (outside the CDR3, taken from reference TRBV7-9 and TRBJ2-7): DTGVSQNPRHKITKRGQNVTFRCDPISEHNRLYWYRQTLGQGPEFLTYFQNEAQLEKSRLLSDRFSAERPKGSFSTLEIQRTEQGDSAMYLCASSFRTGEQYFGPGTRLTVT.

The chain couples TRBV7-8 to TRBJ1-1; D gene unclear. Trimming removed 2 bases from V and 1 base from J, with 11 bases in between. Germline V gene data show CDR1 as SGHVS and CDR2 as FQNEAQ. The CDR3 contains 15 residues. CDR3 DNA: TGTGCCAGCAGCTTAACTAGAGCAGAGAACACTGAAGCTTTCTTT. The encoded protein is CASSLTRAENTEAFF.

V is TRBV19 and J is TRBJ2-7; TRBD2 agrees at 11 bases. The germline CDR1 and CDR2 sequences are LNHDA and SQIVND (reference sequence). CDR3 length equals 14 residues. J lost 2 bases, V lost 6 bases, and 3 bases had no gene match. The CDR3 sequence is CASSLLAGAYEQYF. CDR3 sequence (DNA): TGTGCCAGTAGCCTACTAGCGGGGGCCTACGAGCAGTACTTC.

The CDR3 sequence: CASRDGNQPQHF. DNA of the CDR3: TGTGCCAGCCGGGATGGCAATCAGCCCCAGCATTTT. The V call is TRBV2, the J call TRBJ1-5; D remains ambiguous. This CDR3 region has 12 residues. Germline CDR1 and CDR2: SNHLY and FYNNEI. V lost 8 bases to trimming and J lost 2 bases, with 7 bases between them. Looking up the rest from reference TRBV2 and TRBJ1-5 gives the full variable domain: EPEVTQTPSHQVTQMGQEVILRCVPISNHLYFYWYRQILGQKVEFLVSFYNNEISEKSEIFDDQFSVERPDGSNFTLKIRSTKLEDSAMYFCASRDGNQPQHFGDGTRLSIL.

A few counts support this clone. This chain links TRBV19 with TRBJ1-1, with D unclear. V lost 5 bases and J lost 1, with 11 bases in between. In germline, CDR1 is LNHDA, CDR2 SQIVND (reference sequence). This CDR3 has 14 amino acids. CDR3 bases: TGTGCCAGTAGTCCTTTTGACTGGAACACTGAAGCTTTCTTT. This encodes CASSPFDWNTEAFF.

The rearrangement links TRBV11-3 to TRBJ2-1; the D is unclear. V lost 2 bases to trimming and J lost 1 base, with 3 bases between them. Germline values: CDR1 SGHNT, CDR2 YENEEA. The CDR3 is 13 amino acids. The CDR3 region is CASSLQSYNEQFF. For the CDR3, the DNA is TGTGCCAGCAGCTTACAATCCTACAATGAGCAGTTCTTC.

CDR3 region: CASSSGQNYGYTF. CDR3 nucleotides: TGTGCCAGCAGCTCGGGACAGAACTATGGCTACACCTTC. The chain employs TRBV7-4 and TRBJ1-2; TRBD1 matches 7 bases. The length of the CDR3 is 13 residues. Germline lookup yields CDR1 SGHVT and CDR2 SQSDAQ. The V gene end was trimmed by 4 bases and the J gene end by 2 bases; junction bases not matched to a gene: 1. The whole variable domain, remainder taken from reference TRBV7-4 and TRBJ1-2, is GAGVSQSPRYKVAKRGRDVALRCDSISGHVTLYWYRQTLGQGSEVLTYSQSDAQRDKSGRPSGRFSAERPERSVSTLKIQRTEQGDSAVYLCASSSGQNYGYTFGSGTRLTVV.

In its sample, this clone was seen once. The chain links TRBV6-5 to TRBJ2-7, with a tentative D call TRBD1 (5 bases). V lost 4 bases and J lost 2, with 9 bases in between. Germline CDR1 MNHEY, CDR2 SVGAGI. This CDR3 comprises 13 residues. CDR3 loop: CASSLAGTYEQYF. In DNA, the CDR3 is TGTGCCAGCAGTTTAGCAGGGACCTACGAGCAGTACTTC.

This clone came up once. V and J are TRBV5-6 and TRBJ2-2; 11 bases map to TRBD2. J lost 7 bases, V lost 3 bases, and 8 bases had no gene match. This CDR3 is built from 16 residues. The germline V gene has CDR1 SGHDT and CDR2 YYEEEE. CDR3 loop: CASSSPSGGTGGELFF. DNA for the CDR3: TGTGCCAGCAGCTCCCCTAGCGGGGGGACGGGCGGGGAGCTGTTTTTT.

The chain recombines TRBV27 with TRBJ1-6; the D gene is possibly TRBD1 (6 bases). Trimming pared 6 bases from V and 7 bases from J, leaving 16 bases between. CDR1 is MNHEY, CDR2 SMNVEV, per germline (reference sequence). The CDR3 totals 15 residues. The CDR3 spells CASRSSGTRNSPLHF. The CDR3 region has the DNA TGTGCCAGCAGAAGTTCCGGGACACGCAATTCACCCCTCCACTTT.

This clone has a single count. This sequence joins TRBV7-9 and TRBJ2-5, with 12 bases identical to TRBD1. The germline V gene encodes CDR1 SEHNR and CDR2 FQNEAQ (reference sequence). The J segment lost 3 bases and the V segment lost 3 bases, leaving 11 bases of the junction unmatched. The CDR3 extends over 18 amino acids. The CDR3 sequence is CASSFPTPGQGAEETQYF. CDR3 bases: TGTGCCAGCAGCTTCCCCACTCCGGGACAGGGGGCCGAAGAGACCCAGTACTTC.

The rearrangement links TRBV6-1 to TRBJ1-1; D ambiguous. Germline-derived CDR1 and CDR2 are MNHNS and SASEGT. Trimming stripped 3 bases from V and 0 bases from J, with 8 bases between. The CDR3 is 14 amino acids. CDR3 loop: CASSDLRLNTEAFF. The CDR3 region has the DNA TGTGCCAGCAGTGACCTGCGCTTGAACACTGAAGCTTTCTTT.

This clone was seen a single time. The CDR3 protein is CATSRVTGHPQLNNSPLHF. DNA for the CDR3: TGTGCCACCAGCAGAGTAACAGGCCACCCACAATTAAATAATTCACCCCTCCACTTT. The chain couples TRBV15 to TRBJ1-6, with D possibly matching TRBD1 (5 bases). The germline V and J ends were trimmed by 1 base and 5 bases, with 21 bases remaining between them. This CDR3 is built from 19 residues. Germline CDR1 reads LNHNV; CDR2 reads YYDKDF (reference sequence).

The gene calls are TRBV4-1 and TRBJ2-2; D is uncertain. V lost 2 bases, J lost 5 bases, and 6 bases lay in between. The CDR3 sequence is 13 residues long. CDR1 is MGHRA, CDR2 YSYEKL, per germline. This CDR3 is CASSQIATGELFF. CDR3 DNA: TGCGCCAGCAGCCAAATTGCGACCGGGGAGCTGTTTTTT.

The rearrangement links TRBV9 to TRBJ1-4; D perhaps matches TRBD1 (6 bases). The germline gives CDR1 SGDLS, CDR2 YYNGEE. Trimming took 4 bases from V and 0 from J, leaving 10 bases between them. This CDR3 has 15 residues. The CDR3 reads CASSTEGATNEKLFF. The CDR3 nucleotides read TGTGCCAGCAGCACCGAGGGGGCAACTAATGAAAAACTGTTTTTT.

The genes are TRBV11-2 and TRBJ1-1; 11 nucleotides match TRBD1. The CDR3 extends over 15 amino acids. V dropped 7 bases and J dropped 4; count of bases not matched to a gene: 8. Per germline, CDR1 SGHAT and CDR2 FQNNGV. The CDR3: CASTGQGARFTEAFF. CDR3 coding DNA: TGTGCCAGCACCGGACAGGGGGCTAGGTTCACTGAAGCTTTCTTT.

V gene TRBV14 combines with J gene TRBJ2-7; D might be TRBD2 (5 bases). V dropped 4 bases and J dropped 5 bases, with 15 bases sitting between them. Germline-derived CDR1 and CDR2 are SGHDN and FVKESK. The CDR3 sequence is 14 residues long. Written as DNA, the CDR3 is TGTGCCAGCAGCCCCTTGGGGAAGGAGGACGAGCAGTACTTC. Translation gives CASSPLGKEDEQYF.

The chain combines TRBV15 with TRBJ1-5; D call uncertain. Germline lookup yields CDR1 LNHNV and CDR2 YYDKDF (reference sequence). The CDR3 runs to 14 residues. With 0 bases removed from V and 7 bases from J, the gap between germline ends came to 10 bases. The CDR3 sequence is CATSRDAGTQPQHF. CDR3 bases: TGTGCCACCAGCAGAGATGCGGGTACCCAGCCCCAGCATTTT.

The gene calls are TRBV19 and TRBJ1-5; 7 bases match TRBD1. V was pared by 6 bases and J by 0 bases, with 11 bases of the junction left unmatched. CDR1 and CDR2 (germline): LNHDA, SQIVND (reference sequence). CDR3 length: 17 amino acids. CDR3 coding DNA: TGTGCCAGTAGAATATTTGAAGGGACAGCTAGCAATCAGCCCCAGCATTTT. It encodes CASRIFEGTASNQPQHF.